The 31 T cell receptor beta chains listed next were all sequenced from one sample in a study of response to subunit inactivated influenza vaccine. TCRdb re-analysed the RT-PCR reads in MiXCR, keeping a single row per CDR3 protein. The sample has about 160,000 distinct CDR3 sequences, 11% seen once. The material was non-naive T cells sorted from PBMCs, obtained 35 to 45 days after vaccination. These receptor sequences come from a man aged 50 to 59 who received an inactivated influenza vaccine.

The rearrangement joins TRBV4-1 to TRBJ2-3, with D maybe TRBD2 (6 bases). Between the trimmed V and J ends, which lost 0 bases and 8 bases, there was a span of 18 bases. Looked up from germline, CDR1 is MGHRA and CDR2 is YSYEKL. The CDR3 contains 16 residues. CDR3 sequence (DNA): TGCGCCAGCAGCCAAGATCGTGCGGGCGGGGTAGGTACGCAGTATTTT. Residues: CASSQDRAGGVGTQYF.

The J gene is TRBJ2-3, the V gene TRBV7-2, with 10 bases lining up with TRBD2. This CDR3 has 14 amino acids. Germline-derived CDR1 and CDR2 are SGHTA and FQGNSA. The V segment lost 5 bases and the J segment 3 bases; nucleotides outside the gene matches: 2. CDR3 in amino acids: CASSASGSTDTQYF. Here the CDR3 DNA reads TGTGCCAGCAGCGCTAGCGGGAGTACAGATACGCAGTATTTT.

V usage is TRBV7-9 and J usage is TRBJ2-5; D not certain. The CDR3 contains 13 residues. Germline-derived CDR1 and CDR2 are SEHNR and FQNEAQ (reference sequence). The V end was cut by 4 bases, the J end by 5 bases, with 11 bases between. Here the CDR3 DNA reads TGTGCCAGCAGCTACACCTGGGCGGAGACCCAGTACTTC. It yields the protein CASSYTWAETQYF.

The chain couples TRBV19 to TRBJ2-1, with 11 bases identical to TRBD2. V trimming: 7 bases; J trimming: 7 bases; junction bases outside the gene matches: 6. The CDR3 has 14 amino acids. Per the germline V gene, CDR1 is LNHDA and CDR2 is SQIVND (reference sequence). In DNA, the CDR3 is TGTGCCAGTACCTCTACTAGCGGGAGAAATGAGCAGTTCTTC. Its protein is CASTSTSGRNEQFF.

The sample holds a few counts of this clonotype. In DNA form, the CDR3 reads TGCGCCAGCAGCATAGGGCCTACTAGCACAGATACGCAGTATTTT. Its translation is CASSIGPTSTDTQYF. V usage is TRBV5-1 and J usage is TRBJ2-3; D uncertain. Trimming cost V 4 bases and J 0 bases, with 12 bases left between them. The CDR3 is 15 amino acids. Germline loops: CDR1 SGHRS, CDR2 YFSETQ.

The rearrangement uses TRBV5-4 and TRBJ1-2, with unresolved D. The V end was cut by 2 bases, the J end by 3 bases, with 11 bases between. The length of the CDR3 is 14 residues. Germline values: CDR1 SGHNT, CDR2 YYREEE (reference sequence). CDR3 nucleotides: TGTGCCAGCAGCTTTAAGGCTGGGCACTATGGCTACACCTTC. Translated, it gives CASSFKAGHYGYTF.

This clonotype was observed at least ten times. The chain carries TRBV10-3 and TRBJ2-2, with D perhaps TRBD2 (5 bases). CDR3 length: 15 amino acids. Per germline, CDR1 ENHRY and CDR2 SYGVKD. V lost 10 bases and J 7 bases, leaving 22 bases between the germline ends. The CDR3 sequence: CANSQQLGPFGELFF. CDR3 nucleotides: TGTGCCAACTCCCAACAACTAGGACCCTTCGGGGAGCTGTTTTTT.

The sample holds many counts of this clonotype. The chain couples TRBV12-3 or TRBV12-4 to TRBJ1-6, with TRBD1 identical over 7 bases. The CDR3 loop spans 12 amino acids. V was clipped by 5 bases and J by 14 bases; unmatched bases: 6. The CDR3 DNA reads TGTGCCAGCAGTAGAGCGGGACAGACCCTCCACTTT. This translates into CASSRAGQTLHF.

The genes are TRBV10-1 and TRBJ2-1; TRBD2 matches at 14 bases. V was pared by 5 bases and J by 7 bases, with 7 bases of the junction left unmatched. The germline gives CDR1 WNHNN, CDR2 SYGVQD (reference sequence). This CDR3 has 16 amino acids. The CDR3 protein is CASSRTSGGRMNEQFF. For the CDR3, the DNA is TGCGCCAGCAGTCGGACTAGCGGGGGGCGGATGAATGAGCAGTTCTTC.

The CDR3 protein is CATSSSRLAGGTDTQYF. CDR3 coding DNA: TGTGCCACCAGCAGCTCCAGACTAGCGGGAGGAACAGATACGCAGTATTTT. The chain is built from TRBV15 and TRBJ2-3; 13 bases align to TRBD2. Trimming cost V 3 bases and J 3 bases; bases outside gene matches: 6. From germline, CDR1 is LNHNV and CDR2 YYDKDF (reference sequence). The CDR3 consists of 17 residues.

The chain uses TRBV9 and TRBJ2-2; 10 positions agree with TRBD1. After removal of 6 bases from V and 4 bases from J, the junction contained 9 bases not matched to a gene. The V gene's germline CDR1 is SGDLS and CDR2 YYNGEE. There are 16 residues in the CDR3. The CDR3 bases are TGTGCCAGCACGCGGACAGGGGGAAGAACCACCGGGGAGCTGTTTTTT. It is translated as CASTRTGGRTTGELFF. The whole variable domain, filled in from reference TRBV9 and TRBJ2-2, reads DSGVTQTPKHLITATGQRVTLRCSPRSGDLSVYWYQQSLDQGLQFLIQYYNGEERAKGNILERFSAQQFPDLHSELNLSSLELGDSALYFCASTRTGGRTTGELFFGEGSRLTVL.

This clonotype was detected only a few times. The rearrangement joins TRBV27 to TRBJ1-2; 7 nucleotides match TRBD1. The germline gives CDR1 MNHEY, CDR2 SMNVEV (reference sequence). The CDR3 contains 14 residues. V shed 10 bases, J shed 5 bases, and the junction held 13 bases outside the gene matches. CDR3 in DNA: TGTGCCACCGGAGAACAGGGGTCGGCGTATGGCTACACCTTC. This sequence encodes CATGEQGSAYGYTF.

This clonotype was detected only a few times. This chain joins TRBV2 and TRBJ2-3; 11 bases fit TRBD2. The V gene end was trimmed by 7 bases and the J gene end by 0 bases; junction bases not matched to a gene: 9. The CDR3 totals 17 residues. Per the germline V gene, CDR1 is SNHLY and CDR2 is FYNNEI. The CDR3, as DNA: TGTGCCAGCAAAAGAGGGGCTAGCGGGGGGAGCACAGATACGCAGTATTTT. Translated: CASKRGASGGSTDTQYF. The entire variable domain, with the rest obtained from reference TRBV2 and TRBJ2-3, is as follows: EPEVTQTPSHQVTQMGQEVILRCVPISNHLYFYWYRQILGQKVEFLVSFYNNEISEKSEIFDDQFSVERPDGSNFTLKIRSTKLEDSAMYFCASKRGASGGSTDTQYFGPGTRLTVL.

This clonotype was observed a few times. The chain combines TRBV7-2 with TRBJ2-2; D is undetermined. V was pared by 6 bases and J by 2 bases, with 10 bases between. CDR3 length: 14 residues. CDR1 and CDR2 from the germline V gene are SGHTA and FQGNSA. Here the CDR3 reads CASSYSRNTGELFF. CDR3 DNA: TGTGCCAGCAGTTATAGTAGAAACACCGGGGAGCTGTTTTTT. The whole variable domain, filled in from reference TRBV7-2 and TRBJ2-2, reads GAGVSQSPSNKVTEKGKDVELRCDPISGHTALYWYRQSLGQGLEFLIYFQGNSAPDKSGLPSDRFSAERTGGSVSTLTIQRTQQEDSAVYLCASSYSRNTGELFFGEGSRLTVL.

This clonotype was seen ten or more times. CDR3: CASSPQRGDQETQYF. The CDR3 DNA sequence: TGTGCCAGCAGCCCCCAGCGGGGGGACCAAGAGACCCAGTACTTC. The V and J genes are TRBV9 and TRBJ2-5; 9 bases agree with TRBD2. There are 15 residues in the CDR3. The V and J ends lost 4 bases and 0 bases, in that order; junction bases with no gene match: 4. The germline V gene has CDR1 SGDLS and CDR2 YYNGEE.

V gene TRBV29-1 combines with J gene TRBJ2-7, with 9 bases lining up with TRBD1. Germline trimming cut 4 bases from V and 4 bases from J; bases unmatched to any gene: 8. Germline V lookup: CDR1 SQVTM, CDR2 ANQGSEA. This CDR3 comprises 14 residues. This CDR3 is CSVGGSGQGYEQYF. The CDR3 DNA reads as TGCAGCGTTGGGGGCTCCGGACAGGGGTACGAGCAGTACTTC.

Concerning this clonotype: This may be a read error, as it is one base from a much larger clone. V is TRBV5-5 and J is TRBJ2-1; tentatively, D is TRBD1 (5 bases). CDR3 length: 13 amino acids. V was clipped by 2 bases and J by 4 bases, with 7 bases between them. Germline V gives CDR1 SGHKS, CDR2 YYEKEE (reference sequence). CDR3 coding DNA: TGTGCCAGCAGCTTTGGGGCATACAATGAGCAGTTCTTC. Translation gives CASSFGAYNEQFF.

At least ten counts were recorded for this clonotype. The V call is TRBV4-2, the J call TRBJ2-5; 8 bases agree with TRBD2. The V and J ends lost 0 bases and 4 bases, in that order; junction bases with no gene match: 7. The germline CDR1 and CDR2 sequences are LGHNA and YNFKEQ. The CDR3 contains 16 residues. CDR3 protein: CASSQDGSGSGETQYF. The CDR3, as DNA: TGTGCCAGCAGCCAAGATGGGAGCGGGAGTGGAGAGACCCAGTACTTC.

This clonotype was counted at least ten times. This chain connects TRBV28 to TRBJ2-1; D not certain. Trimming took off 3 bases at V and 8 bases at J, with 11 bases between the two ends. This CDR3 is 13 amino acids long. The germline CDR1 and CDR2 sequences are MDHEN and SYDVKM. The CDR3 spells CASSFPEHDEQFF. The CDR3 DNA reads as TGTGCCAGCAGTTTTCCAGAGCACGATGAGCAGTTCTTC.

This clonotype was counted ten times or more. The rearrangement links TRBV4-2 to TRBJ2-4; tentative D call: TRBD1 (6 bases). The CDR3 is 18 amino acids. V was clipped by 0 bases and J by 3 bases, with 18 bases between them. CDR1 LGHNA and CDR2 YNFKEQ come from the germline V gene. The CDR3 region is CASSQEKGTGNYKNIQYF. CDR3 in DNA: TGTGCCAGCAGCCAAGAGAAGGGAACAGGGAATTACAAAAACATTCAGTACTTC.

V and J are TRBV13 and TRBJ2-1, with D perhaps matching TRBD1 (7 bases). This CDR3 spans 17 amino acids. Trimming took off 0 bases at V and 0 bases at J, with 12 bases between the two ends. Germline-derived CDR1 and CDR2 are PRHDT and FYEKMQ (reference sequence). The CDR3 bases are TGTGCCAGCAGCTTAGGAGGGCAGGGGGGCTCCTACAATGAGCAGTTCTTC. Encoded protein: CASSLGGQGGSYNEQFF.

This clonotype came up many times. This rearrangement joins TRBV29-1 to TRBJ2-7; D might be TRBD1 (6 bases). Germline CDR1 and CDR2: SQVTM and ANQGSEA. With 2 bases removed from V and 4 bases from J, the gap between germline ends came to 21 bases. The length of the CDR3 is 16 residues. DNA for the CDR3: TGCAGCGTTGAAATGGGTGCGACAGGCGCTCGATACGAGCAGTACTTC. Its protein is CSVEMGATGARYEQYF.

The chain combines TRBV4-3 with TRBJ2-3; 7 bases are a match to TRBD1. V lost 3 bases, J lost 4 bases, and 7 bases stayed unmatched. Germline CDR1 and CDR2: LGHNA and YSLEER. This CDR3 comprises 15 residues. The CDR3 protein is CASSQDTGAADTQYF. In DNA, the CDR3 is TGCGCCAGCAGCCAGGACACAGGGGCGGCAGATACGCAGTATTTT.

The rearrangement joins TRBV19 to TRBJ2-1, with D maybe TRBD1 (5 bases). Germline lookup yields CDR1 LNHDA and CDR2 SQIVND (reference sequence). The CDR3 sequence is 14 residues long. The V end lost 3 bases, the J end lost 2 bases, and 8 bases lay between the germline ends. In nucleotides, the CDR3 is TGTGCCAGTAGTATGGCGACAGCCTACAATGAGCAGTTCTTC. This sequence encodes CASSMATAYNEQFF.

This chain joins TRBV7-7 and TRBJ2-3, with D possibly being TRBD1 (6 bases). The CDR3 has 16 amino acids. V was shortened by 3 bases and J by 4 bases, with 17 bases between the two germline ends. Germline V CDR1 and CDR2: SSHAT, FNYEAQ (reference sequence). DNA for the CDR3: TGTGCCAGCAGCTTGGGCACAGGGAGAGGATCAGATACGCAGTATTTT. Translating it yields CASSLGTGRGSDTQYF.

CDR3 protein: CASSFGQVQETQYF. CDR3 bases: TGTGCCAGCAGCTTTGGACAGGTCCAAGAGACCCAGTACTTC. The chain is built from TRBV13 and TRBJ2-5, with TRBD1 matching 7 bases. Germline V gene data show CDR1 as PRHDT and CDR2 as FYEKMQ (reference sequence). CDR3 length equals 14 residues. The V segment lost 3 bases and the J segment 1 base; nucleotides outside the gene matches: 2.

This chain uses TRBV6-1 with TRBJ2-1, with 10 bases matching TRBD1. The germline gives CDR1 MNHNS, CDR2 SASEGT. The V and J ends lost 4 bases and 6 bases, in that order; junction bases with no gene match: 6. There are 15 residues in the CDR3. The DNA of the CDR3 is TGTGCCAGCAGTGGTTCCGGGACAGGGGCCAATGAGCAGTTCTTC. Its protein product is CASSGSGTGANEQFF.

There are a few counts of this clonotype. The chain links TRBV20-1 to TRBJ2-7; weak D call: TRBD2 (5 bases). CDR1 and CDR2 from the germline V gene are DFQATT and SNEGSKA (reference sequence). Trimming removed 0 bases from V and 2 bases from J, with 11 bases in between. The CDR3 covers 14 residues. CDR3 sequence: CSARDYGRPYEQYF. CDR3 DNA: TGCAGTGCTAGAGATTATGGGAGACCCTACGAGCAGTACTTC.

This clonotype was counted many times. V is TRBV5-1 and J is TRBJ1-3; no clear D gene. Deletions cut 0 bases from V and 1 base from J, with 8 bases between. Germline-derived CDR1 and CDR2 are SGHRS and YFSETQ. The CDR3 is 15 amino acids. The CDR3 is CASSLEWGSGNTIYF. The CDR3, as DNA: TGCGCCAGCAGCTTGGAATGGGGTTCTGGAAACACCATATATTTT.

This clonotype showed up just a few times. This sequence joins TRBV5-5 and TRBJ1-5; TRBD1 matches at 7 bases. The CDR3 consists of 15 residues. J gave up 7 bases and V 1 base, and 8 bases lay outside the gene matches. Germline loops: CDR1 SGHKS, CDR2 YYEKEE (reference sequence). The CDR3 DNA follows: TGTGCCAGCAGCTTGACAGGGGCGGGGGAACAGCCCCAGCATTTT. Protein sequence: CASSLTGAGEQPQHF.

The chain carries TRBV20-1 and TRBJ2-1; TRBD1 might be the D (6 bases). This CDR3 is built from 16 residues. V dropped 5 bases and J dropped 0 bases, with 17 bases sitting between them. CDR1 DFQATT and CDR2 SNEGSKA come from the germline V gene (reference sequence). The CDR3 sequence: CSAPLGHASSYNEQFF. In nucleotides, the CDR3 is TGCAGTGCTCCCCTGGGACACGCAAGCTCCTACAATGAGCAGTTCTTC.